The 26 T cell receptor beta chains presented below share a single source sample, sequenced in a study of patients and donors after allogeneic stem cell transplantation. TCRdb recomputed calls from the RT-PCR reads with MiXCR, one row per CDR3 protein. This table has about 400,000 distinct CDR3 sequences, approximately 16% appearing once. The source material was blood, either unsorted or a sorted T cell fraction (not recorded which). These receptors were obtained from a human donor who was either an allogeneic HSCT recipient or a stem cell or donor lymphocyte infusion donor (not recorded which). It is not recorded whose cells these are; they may come from a transplant donor.

This clonotype appeared many times. The chain carries TRBV5-1 and TRBJ1-1; D is perhaps TRBD1 (5 bases). CDR1 and CDR2 (germline): SGHRS, YFSETQ. V was shortened by 0 bases and J by 6 bases, with 15 bases between the two germline ends. This CDR3 is built from 15 residues. CDR3 sequence (DNA): TGCGCCAGCAGCTTGGTTTCGGGACGAGGGGCTGAAGCTTTCTTT. It encodes CASSLVSGRGAEAFF.

This clonotype was seen ten or more times. The chain links TRBV3-1 to TRBJ2-4; 10 nucleotides align to TRBD1. This CDR3 has 14 amino acids. Germline V gene sequence: CDR1 LGHDT, CDR2 YNNKEL (reference sequence). The V gene end was trimmed by 4 bases and the J gene end by 7 bases; junction bases not matched to a gene: 4. The CDR3 region has the DNA TGTGCCAGCAGCCGACCGGGACAGGGGAACATTCAGTACTTC. Protein product: CASSRPGQGNIQYF.

This clonotype has a handful of counts. This chain joins TRBV9 and TRBJ2-7; D may be TRBD1 (5 bases). This CDR3 has 13 residues. The germline V gene encodes CDR1 SGDLS and CDR2 YYNGEE. V was trimmed by 0 bases and J by 6 bases, leaving 10 bases between them. For the CDR3, the DNA is TGTGCCAGCAGCGTAGCTCAGGGCGGCGAGCAGTACTTC. As protein: CASSVAQGGEQYF.

The sample holds a few counts of this clonotype. V is TRBV2 and J is TRBJ1-5; 7 positions agree with TRBD1. V gave up 6 bases and J gave up 3 bases; unmatched junction bases: 5. This CDR3 comprises 14 residues. Per the germline V gene, CDR1 is SNHLY and CDR2 is FYNNEI. The CDR3 here is CASSLQGYNQPQHF. In DNA form, the CDR3 reads TGTGCCAGCAGCCTACAGGGGTACAATCAGCCCCAGCATTTT. Combining the CDR3 with reference TRBV2 and TRBJ1-5 gives the whole variable domain EPEVTQTPSHQVTQMGQEVILRCVPISNHLYFYWYRQILGQKVEFLVSFYNNEISEKSEIFDDQFSVERPDGSNFTLKIRSTKLEDSAMYFCASSLQGYNQPQHFGDGTRLSIL.

This clonotype was recorded a few times. V gene TRBV7-2 combines with J gene TRBJ2-5, with D maybe TRBD1 (7 bases). Germline V gene lookup returns CDR1 SGHTA and CDR2 FQGNSA. V was clipped by 4 bases and J by 7 bases, with 25 bases between them. This CDR3 contains 17 residues. CDR3 bases: TGTGCCAGCAGCTCCCAGGGCAGGGGGGAAAACCGGCGGACCCAGTACTTC. It specifies CASSSQGRGENRRTQYF.

In its sample, this clonotype was seen a few times. The rearrangement joins TRBV20-1 to TRBJ2-3; 9 positions agree with TRBD2. The length of the CDR3 is 14 residues. With V trimmed by 1 base and J by 3 bases, 2 bases remained unmatched. Germline V gives CDR1 DFQATT, CDR2 SNEGSKA (reference sequence). CDR3 amino acids: CSARVAGGTDTQYF. CDR3 coding DNA: TGCAGTGCTAGAGTCGCGGGAGGGACAGATACGCAGTATTTT.

The V and J genes are TRBV12-5 and TRBJ2-7; no firm D call. Germline CDR1 is LGHNT and CDR2 is FRNRAP. This CDR3 spans 12 amino acids. V lost 1 base, J lost 0 bases, and 1 base lay in between. The CDR3 loop reads CASGLDSYEQYF. As DNA, the CDR3 is TGTGCTAGTGGTTTGGACTCCTACGAGCAGTACTTC. The variable domain in full, with the rest retrieved from reference TRBV12-5 and TRBJ2-7, is DARVTQTPRHKVTEMGQEVTMRCQPILGHNTVFWYRQTMMQGLELLAYFRNRAPLDDSGMPKDRFSAEMPDATLATLKIQPSEPRDSAVYFCASGLDSYEQYFGPGTRLTVT.

The sample holds a few counts of this clonotype. The chain has TRBV14 and TRBJ2-7; no definite D call. This CDR3 contains 15 residues. V was pared by 1 base and J by 0 bases, with 10 bases between. CDR1 is SGHDN, CDR2 FVKESK, per germline. The CDR3 region is CASSQVTAFSYEQYF. The CDR3 bases are TGTGCCAGCAGCCAAGTTACGGCTTTCTCCTACGAGCAGTACTTC.

This clonotype has a count of ten or more. The junction departs from the called germline gene at one end, perhaps through a read error. The chain recombines TRBV6-5 with TRBJ1-2; D gene uncertain. Germline V CDR1 and CDR2: MNHEY, SVGAGI. This CDR3 has 15 amino acids. CDR3 DNA sequence: TGTGCCAGCAGTTACTCGTCGAGACATAACAATGGCTACACCTTC. This sequence encodes CASSYSSRHNNGYTF.

Judged by abundance, this clonotype is medium-sized (0.01 to 0.1%). This chain connects TRBV12-3 or TRBV12-4 to TRBJ2-7; 8 bases match TRBD1. V was pared by 5 bases and J by 2 bases, with 8 bases of the junction left unmatched. The CDR3 length is 15 residues. CDR3 protein: CASSPGQGETYEQYF. The CDR3 coding sequence is TGTGCCAGCAGTCCCGGACAGGGAGAAACCTACGAGCAGTACTTC.

This clonotype occurred a few times. The rearrangement joins TRBV4-1 to TRBJ2-7; weak D call: TRBD1 (6 bases). V was shortened by 3 bases and J by 4 bases, with 19 bases between the two germline ends. The germline gives CDR1 MGHRA, CDR2 YSYEKL. The CDR3 runs to 16 residues. The CDR3: CASSHQWDKVPYEQYF. The CDR3 DNA reads as TGCGCCAGCAGCCACCAATGGGACAAGGTGCCTTACGAGCAGTACTTC.

In its sample, this clonotype was seen a few times. V is TRBV6-2 or TRBV6-3 and J is TRBJ2-1, with 10 bases fitting TRBD2. The germline V gene has CDR1 MNHEY and CDR2 SVGEGT. V lost 6 bases to trimming and J lost 5 bases; unmatched junction nucleotides: 10. The length of the CDR3 is 16 residues. The CDR3 DNA follows: TGTGCCAGCAGCCGGGGGGCTAGCGGGAGTCACAATGAGCAGTTCTTC. This sequence encodes CASSRGASGSHNEQFF.

V and J are TRBV9 and TRBJ1-1; tentative D call: TRBD1 (5 bases). The germline gives CDR1 SGDLS, CDR2 YYNGEE. V was trimmed by 0 bases and J by 11 bases, leaving 11 bases between them. The length of the CDR3 is 12 residues. The CDR3 protein is CASSVEGLRAFF. The CDR3 nucleotides read TGTGCCAGCAGCGTAGAGGGGCTGCGGGCTTTCTTT.

This clonotype appeared a few times. The chain links TRBV27 to TRBJ2-2, with 10 bases fitting TRBD1. CDR3 size: 14 residues. V shed 7 bases and J 7 bases; nucleotides not matched to a gene: 6. From germline, CDR1 is MNHEY and CDR2 SMNVEV (reference sequence). For the CDR3, the DNA is TGTGCCAGCACCACGGGACAGGGGAACGGGGAGCTGTTTTTT. Translation: CASTTGQGNGELFF.

J is TRBJ1-2 and V is TRBV24-1; 7 bases are shared with TRBD1. The CDR3 is 15 residues long. V lost 3 bases to trimming and J lost 1 base; unmatched junction nucleotides: 4. Germline assignment: CDR1 KGHDR and CDR2 SFDVKD. For the CDR3, the DNA is TGTGCCACCAGTGATCGCCGGGACAGTAACTATGGCTACACCTTC. Translating it yields CATSDRRDSNYGYTF.

This chain uses TRBV6-2 or TRBV6-3 with TRBJ2-5, with 14 bases matching TRBD2. Germline CDR1 and CDR2: MNHEY and SVGEGT. This CDR3 has 18 amino acids. Trimming took 6 bases from V and 5 from J; bases not matched to a gene: 14. In DNA, the CDR3 is TGTGCCAGCAGCGGAACGCCAGTTGGACTAGCGGGAGGTGAGACCCAGTACTTC. As protein: CASSGTPVGLAGGETQYF.

V gene TRBV27 combines with J gene TRBJ1-1, with 10 nucleotides matching TRBD1. V trimming: 6 bases; J trimming: 5 bases; junction bases outside the gene matches: 15. This CDR3 has 17 residues. The germline gives CDR1 MNHEY, CDR2 SMNVEV (reference sequence). CDR3 sequence reads: CASRRGTGANQRTEAFF. The CDR3 DNA is TGTGCCAGCAGAAGGGGGACAGGGGCGAACCAAAGAACTGAAGCTTTCTTT.

V and J are TRBV7-9 and TRBJ2-1, with a weak D call TRBD2 (5 bases). This CDR3 spans 14 amino acids. V was pared by 0 bases and J by 9 bases, with 12 bases between. CDR1 is SEHNR and CDR2 is FQNEAQ in the germline V gene (reference sequence). In DNA form, the CDR3 reads TGTGCCAGCAGCTTAGCGGAGAGGAGCGGTGAGCAGTTCTTC. As protein: CASSLAERSGEQFF.

V usage is TRBV5-1 and J usage is TRBJ1-1; D uncertain. Trimming left V 5 bases short and J 6 bases short, with 17 bases between. The CDR3 has 14 residues. CDR1 and CDR2 from the germline V gene are SGHRS and YFSETQ. The CDR3 loop is CASRKSWGSSEAFF. CDR3 DNA: TGCGCCAGCAGAAAATCTTGGGGATCCTCTGAAGCTTTCTTT.

The chain is built from TRBV5-1 and TRBJ2-5; perhaps D is TRBD1 or TRBD2 (5 bases each). Trimming stripped 0 bases from V and 2 bases from J, with 8 bases between. Germline lookup yields CDR1 SGHRS and CDR2 YFSETQ. There are 14 residues in the CDR3. Here the CDR3 reads CASSLVEGQETQYF. As DNA, the CDR3 is TGCGCCAGCAGCTTGGTTGAGGGGCAAGAGACCCAGTACTTC.

A single count supports this clonotype. This chain uses TRBV20-1 with TRBJ2-1; 9 nucleotides match TRBD2. The germline CDR1 and CDR2 sequences are DFQATT and SNEGSKA (reference sequence). V dropped 4 bases and J dropped 8; count of bases not matched to a gene: 12. CDR3 length equals 15 residues. In nucleotides, the CDR3 is TGCAGTGCTATTGATAGCGGGAGATTTGGTTATGAGCAGTTCTTC. Encoded protein: CSAIDSGRFGYEQFF.

The rearrangement links TRBV24-1 to TRBJ1-1; 10 bases fit TRBD1. The trim removed 4 bases at V and 3 bases at J, leaving 4 bases unmatched. Germline V gives CDR1 KGHDR, CDR2 SFDVKD. The CDR3 is 15 residues long. This CDR3 reads CATSEGQGTYTEAFF. The CDR3 DNA reads TGTGCCACCAGTGAGGGACAGGGGACATACACTGAAGCTTTCTTT.

There are a few counts of this clonotype. The V call is TRBV6-1, the J call TRBJ2-3; the D is unclear. The CDR3 consists of 16 residues. The V end lost 1 base, the J end lost 5 bases, and 16 bases lay between the germline ends. CDR1 is MNHNS, CDR2 SASEGT, per germline. The CDR3 here is CASSEGIARAGDTQYF. The CDR3 DNA follows: TGTGCCAGCAGTGAAGGGATAGCCCGAGCAGGAGATACGCAGTATTTT.

The chain links TRBV11-2 to TRBJ1-1, with D perhaps TRBD1 (6 bases). The CDR3 has 15 amino acids. Between the trimmed V and J ends, which lost 1 base and 4 bases, there was a span of 13 bases. Germline V gene sequence: CDR1 SGHAT, CDR2 FQNNGV. The CDR3 DNA is TGTGCCAGCAGCTTAGGTTTCGGCAGGGGCACTGAAGCTTTCTTT. It yields the protein CASSLGFGRGTEAFF.

This clonotype showed up many times. The chain is built from TRBV4-3 and TRBJ1-2; 9 bases match TRBD1. The trim removed 0 bases at V and 8 bases at J, leaving 4 bases unmatched. The germline V gene encodes CDR1 LGHNA and CDR2 YSLEER. CDR3 length: 14 residues. The CDR3 DNA follows: TGCGCCAGCAGCCAAGAACAGGGGGCGAAAGGCTACACCTTC. Encoded protein: CASSQEQGAKGYTF.

The chain combines TRBV29-1 with TRBJ1-3; D might be TRBD1 (5 bases). Germline CDR1 is SQVTM and CDR2 is ANQGSEA. This CDR3 is built from 14 residues. The V gene lost 6 bases and the J gene lost 2 bases, with 14 bases spanning the gap. The CDR3 nucleotides read TGCAGCGTATTAGGGGTTTTGACTGGAAACACCATATATTTT. Amino acid sequence: CSVLGVLTGNTIYF.